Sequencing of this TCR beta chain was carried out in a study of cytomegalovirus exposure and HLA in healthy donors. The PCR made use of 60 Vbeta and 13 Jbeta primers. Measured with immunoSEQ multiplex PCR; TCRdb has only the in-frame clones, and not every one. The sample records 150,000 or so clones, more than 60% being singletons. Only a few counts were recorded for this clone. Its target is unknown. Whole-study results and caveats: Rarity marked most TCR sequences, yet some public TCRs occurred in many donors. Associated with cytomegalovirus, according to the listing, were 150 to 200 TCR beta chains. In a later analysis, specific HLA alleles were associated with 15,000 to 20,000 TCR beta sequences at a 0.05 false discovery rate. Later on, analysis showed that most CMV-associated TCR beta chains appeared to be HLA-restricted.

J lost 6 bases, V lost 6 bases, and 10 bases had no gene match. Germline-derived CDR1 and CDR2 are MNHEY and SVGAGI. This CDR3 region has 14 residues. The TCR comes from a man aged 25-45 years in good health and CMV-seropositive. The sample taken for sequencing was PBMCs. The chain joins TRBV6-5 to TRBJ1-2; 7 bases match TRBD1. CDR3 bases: TGTGCCAGCAGCCCTAGGGGGCGCAGAGATGGCTACACCTTC. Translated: CASSPRGRRDGYTF.